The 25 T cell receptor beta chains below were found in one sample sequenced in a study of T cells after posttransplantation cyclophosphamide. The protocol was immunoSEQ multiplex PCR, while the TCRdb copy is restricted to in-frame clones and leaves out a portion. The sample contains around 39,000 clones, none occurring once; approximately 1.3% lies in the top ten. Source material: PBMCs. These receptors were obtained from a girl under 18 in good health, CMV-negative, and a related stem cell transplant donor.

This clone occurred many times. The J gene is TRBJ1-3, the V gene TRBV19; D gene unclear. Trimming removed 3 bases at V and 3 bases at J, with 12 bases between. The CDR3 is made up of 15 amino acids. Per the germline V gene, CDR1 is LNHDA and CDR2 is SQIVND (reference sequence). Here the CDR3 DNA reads TGTGCCAGTAGTATCCTGGGCGAGAATGGAAACACCATATATTTT. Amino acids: CASSILGENGNTIYF.

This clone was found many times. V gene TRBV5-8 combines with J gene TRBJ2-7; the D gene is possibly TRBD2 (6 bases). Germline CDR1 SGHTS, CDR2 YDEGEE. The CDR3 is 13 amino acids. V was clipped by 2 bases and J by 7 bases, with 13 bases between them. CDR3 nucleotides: TGTGCCAGCAGCTTAGGACGGGAGTGGGAGCAGTACTTC. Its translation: CASSLGREWEQYF.

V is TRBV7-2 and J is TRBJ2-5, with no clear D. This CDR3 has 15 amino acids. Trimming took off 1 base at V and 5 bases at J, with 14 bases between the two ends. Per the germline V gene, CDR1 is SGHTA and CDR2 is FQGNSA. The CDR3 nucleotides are TGTGCCAGCAGCTTAGGATACCGATCCAGGGAGACCCAGTACTTC. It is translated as CASSLGYRSRETQYF.

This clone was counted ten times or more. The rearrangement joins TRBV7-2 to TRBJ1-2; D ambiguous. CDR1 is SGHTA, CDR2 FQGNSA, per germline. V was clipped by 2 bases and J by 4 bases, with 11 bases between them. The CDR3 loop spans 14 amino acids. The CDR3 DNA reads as TGTGCCAGCAGCTTAATTCGGGAAACCTATGGCTACACCTTC. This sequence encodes CASSLIRETYGYTF.

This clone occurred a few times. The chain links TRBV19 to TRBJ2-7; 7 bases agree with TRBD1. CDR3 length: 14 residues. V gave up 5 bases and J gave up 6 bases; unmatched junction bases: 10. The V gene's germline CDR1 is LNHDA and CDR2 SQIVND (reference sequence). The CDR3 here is CASSPRTGSGEQYF. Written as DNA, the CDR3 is TGTGCCAGTAGTCCCCGGACAGGATCGGGCGAGCAGTACTTC.

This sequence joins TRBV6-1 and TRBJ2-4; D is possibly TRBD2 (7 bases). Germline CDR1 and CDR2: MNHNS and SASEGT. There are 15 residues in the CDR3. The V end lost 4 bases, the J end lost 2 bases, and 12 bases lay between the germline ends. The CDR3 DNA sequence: TGTGCCAGCAGTGTGGGGGGGCTCACCAAAAACATTCAGTACTTC. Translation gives CASSVGGLTKNIQYF.

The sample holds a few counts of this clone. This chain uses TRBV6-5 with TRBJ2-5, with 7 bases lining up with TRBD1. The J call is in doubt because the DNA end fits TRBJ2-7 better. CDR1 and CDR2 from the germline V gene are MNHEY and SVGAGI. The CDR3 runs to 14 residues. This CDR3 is CASSLSTGSHEQYF. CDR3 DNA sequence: TGTGCCAGCAGCCTATCGACAGGGTCTCACGAGCAGTACTTC.

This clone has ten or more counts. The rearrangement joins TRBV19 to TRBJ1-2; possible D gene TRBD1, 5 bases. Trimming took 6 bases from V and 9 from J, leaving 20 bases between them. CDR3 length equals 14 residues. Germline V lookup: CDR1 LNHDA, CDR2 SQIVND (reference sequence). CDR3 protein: CASSPEGDSGRYTF. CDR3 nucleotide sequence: TGTGCCAGTAGCCCAGAAGGGGATAGCGGTCGCTACACCTTC.

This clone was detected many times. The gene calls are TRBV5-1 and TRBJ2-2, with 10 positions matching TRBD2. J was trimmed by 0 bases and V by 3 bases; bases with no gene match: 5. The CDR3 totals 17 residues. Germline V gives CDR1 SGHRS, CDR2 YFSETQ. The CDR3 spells CASSWLTSGSNTGELFF. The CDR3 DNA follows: TGCGCCAGCAGCTGGCTGACTAGCGGGTCGAACACCGGGGAGCTGTTTTTT.

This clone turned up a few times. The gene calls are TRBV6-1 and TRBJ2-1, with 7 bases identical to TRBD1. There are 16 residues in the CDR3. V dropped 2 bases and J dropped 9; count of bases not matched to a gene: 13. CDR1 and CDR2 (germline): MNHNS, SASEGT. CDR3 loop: CASSEIAVGRTGEQFF. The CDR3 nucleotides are TGTGCCAGCAGTGAAATCGCGGTGGGTAGGACAGGTGAGCAGTTCTTC.

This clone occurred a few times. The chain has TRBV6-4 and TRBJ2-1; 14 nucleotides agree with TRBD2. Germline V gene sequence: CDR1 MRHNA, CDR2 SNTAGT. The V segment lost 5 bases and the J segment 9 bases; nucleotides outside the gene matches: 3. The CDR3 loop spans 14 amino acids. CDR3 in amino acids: CASSRLAGGAEQFF. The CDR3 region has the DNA TGTGCCAGCAGTAGACTAGCGGGAGGGGCTGAGCAGTTCTTC.

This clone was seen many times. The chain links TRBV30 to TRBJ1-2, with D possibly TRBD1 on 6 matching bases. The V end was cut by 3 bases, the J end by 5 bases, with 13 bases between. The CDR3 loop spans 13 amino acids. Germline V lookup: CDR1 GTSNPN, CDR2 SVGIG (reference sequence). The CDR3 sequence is CAWSAVTGYGYTF. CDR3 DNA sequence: TGTGCCTGGAGCGCCGTTACAGGGTATGGCTACACCTTC.

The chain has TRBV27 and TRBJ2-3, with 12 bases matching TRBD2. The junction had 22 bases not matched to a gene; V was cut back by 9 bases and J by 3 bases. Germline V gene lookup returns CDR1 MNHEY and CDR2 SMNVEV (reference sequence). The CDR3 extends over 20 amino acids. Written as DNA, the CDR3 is TGTGCCAGTCGCCGACGGACAGGGGAGAGACTAGCGGGGGAAACAGATACGCAGTATTTT. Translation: CASRRRTGERLAGETDTQYF.

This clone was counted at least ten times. In nucleotides, the CDR3 is TGTGCCAGCTATGACAGGGGCCCAAATCAGCCCCAGCATTTT. This codes for CASYDRGPNQPQHF. The gene calls are TRBV19 and TRBJ1-5, with 8 nucleotides matching TRBD1. Germline assignment: CDR1 LNHDA and CDR2 SQIVND (reference sequence). This CDR3 has 14 residues. V was clipped by 9 bases and J by 4 bases; unmatched bases: 8.

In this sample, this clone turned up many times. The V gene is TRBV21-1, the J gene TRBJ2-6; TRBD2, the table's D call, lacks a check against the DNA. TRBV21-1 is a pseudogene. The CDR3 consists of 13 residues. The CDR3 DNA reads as TGTGCCAACGGGTCCTCTGGGGCCAACGTCCTGACTTTC. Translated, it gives CANGSSGANVLTF.

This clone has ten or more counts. The CDR3 nucleotides are TGTGCCAGCAGTGAACGGGAGGCTTACAATGAGCAGTTCTTC. As protein: CASSEREAYNEQFF. The chain carries TRBV6-5 and TRBJ2-1; the match to TRBD2 covers 7 bases. The CDR3 spans 14 residues. Trimming took 5 bases from V and 4 from J; bases not matched to a gene: 5. Per the germline V gene, CDR1 is MNHEY and CDR2 is SVGAGI.

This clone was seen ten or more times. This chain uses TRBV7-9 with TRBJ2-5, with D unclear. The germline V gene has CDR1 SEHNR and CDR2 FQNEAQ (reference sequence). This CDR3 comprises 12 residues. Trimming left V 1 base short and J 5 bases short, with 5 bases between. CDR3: CASSLDRETQYF. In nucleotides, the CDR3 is TGTGCCAGCAGCTTAGATCGGGAGACCCAGTACTTC.

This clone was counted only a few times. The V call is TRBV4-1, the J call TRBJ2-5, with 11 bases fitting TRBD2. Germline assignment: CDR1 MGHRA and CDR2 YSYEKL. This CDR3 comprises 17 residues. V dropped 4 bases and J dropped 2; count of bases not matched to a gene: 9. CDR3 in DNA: TGCGCCAGCAGCCGGGCTAGCGGGGGGCCGACTCAAGAGACCCAGTACTTC. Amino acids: CASSRASGGPTQETQYF.

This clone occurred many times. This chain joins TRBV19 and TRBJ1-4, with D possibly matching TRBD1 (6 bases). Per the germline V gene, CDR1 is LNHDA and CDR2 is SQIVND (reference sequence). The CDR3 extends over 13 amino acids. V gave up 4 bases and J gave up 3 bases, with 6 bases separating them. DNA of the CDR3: TGTGCCAGTAGTAACAGGGCTAATGAAAAACTGTTTTTT. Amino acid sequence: CASSNRANEKLFF.

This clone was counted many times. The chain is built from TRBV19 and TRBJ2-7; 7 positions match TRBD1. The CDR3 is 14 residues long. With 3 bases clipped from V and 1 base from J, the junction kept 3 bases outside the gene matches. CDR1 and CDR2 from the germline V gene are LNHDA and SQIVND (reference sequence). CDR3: CASSIATGSYEQYF. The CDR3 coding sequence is TGTGCCAGTAGTATCGCGACAGGGTCCTACGAGCAGTACTTC.

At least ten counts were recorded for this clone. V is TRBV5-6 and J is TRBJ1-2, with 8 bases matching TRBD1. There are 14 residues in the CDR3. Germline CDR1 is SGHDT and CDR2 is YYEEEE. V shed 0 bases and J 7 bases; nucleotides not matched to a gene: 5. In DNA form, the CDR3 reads TGTGCCAGCAGCTTGGCAGGGGGCGGTCGTGGCTACACCTTC. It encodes CASSLAGGGRGYTF.

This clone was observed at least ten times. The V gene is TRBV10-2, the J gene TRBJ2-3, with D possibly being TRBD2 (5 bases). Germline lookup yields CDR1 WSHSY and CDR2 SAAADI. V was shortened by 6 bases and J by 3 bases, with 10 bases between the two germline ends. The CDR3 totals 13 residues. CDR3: CASSIGGTDTQYF. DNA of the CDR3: TGCGCCAGCAGCATTGGAGGAACAGATACGCAGTATTTT.

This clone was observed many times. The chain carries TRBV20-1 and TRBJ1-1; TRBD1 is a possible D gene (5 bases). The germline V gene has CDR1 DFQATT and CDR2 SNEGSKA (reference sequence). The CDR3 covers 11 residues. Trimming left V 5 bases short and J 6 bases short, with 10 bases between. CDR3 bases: TGCAGTGCTCAAGGGGAAGCTGAAGCTTTCTTT. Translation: CSAQGEAEAFF.

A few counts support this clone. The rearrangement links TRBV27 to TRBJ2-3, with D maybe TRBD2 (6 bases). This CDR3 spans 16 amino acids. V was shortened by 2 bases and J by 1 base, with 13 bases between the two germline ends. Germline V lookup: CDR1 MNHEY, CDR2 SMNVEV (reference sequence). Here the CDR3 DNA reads TGTGCCAGCAGTTTAGCGGGGTGGGCCCGCACAGATACGCAGTATTTT. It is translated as CASSLAGWARTDTQYF.

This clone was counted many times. The CDR3, as DNA: TGCGCCAGCAGCCAAGAGACTAGCGGGAGGGGCAAAAACATTCAGTACTTC. Protein sequence: CASSQETSGRGKNIQYF. This sequence joins TRBV4-1 and TRBJ2-4, with 14 positions matching TRBD2. This CDR3 spans 17 amino acids. Germline loops: CDR1 MGHRA, CDR2 YSYEKL. The V and J ends lost 0 bases and 3 bases, in that order; junction bases with no gene match: 1.